This record concerns one T cell receptor (beta chain) sequence. The CDR3 contains 12 residues. Trimming removed 4 bases from V and 13 bases from J, with 12 bases in between. Germline loops: CDR1 SGDLS, CDR2 YYNGEE. The data belong to a study of blood T cell repertoires in COVID-19. Sequencing was performed with immunoSEQ multiplex PCR; in TCRdb, only in-frame clones are kept and a portion is missing. The data show about 230,000 clones, around nine tenths seen once. This sequence was found in a woman aged 25-40 years with acute COVID-19. The sequenced material came from PBMCs or T cells enriched from blood (not recorded which). The chain links TRBV9 to TRBJ1-6, with D perhaps matching TRBD1 (5 bases). The DNA of the CDR3 is TGTGCCAGCAGCCCCCCGCAGGGTCCCCTCCACTTT. Translated: CASSPPQGPLHF.